The 28 T cell receptor beta chains below come from one sample, sequenced in a study of blood T cell repertoires in COVID-19 (dated by TCRdb to the early 2020s). The protocol used for the library was the immunoSEQ multiplex PCR assay. TCRdb's version of the immuneACCESS table is confined to in-frame rearrangements and falls short of the full clone set. An unresolved V gene accounts for under half of the shortfall where checked; the remainder is of unknown origin. This sample gives about 200,000 clones in total; more than 85% of them show up just once. The ten largest make up 3% to 3.5% of the sample. The sequenced sample was peripheral blood. The source of these receptors is a man aged 55-75 years with acute or convalescent COVID-19.

The chain joins TRBV3-1 (or the pseudogene TRBV3-2) to TRBJ2-2, with D tentatively TRBD1 (6 bases). CDR3 size: 17 residues. V was trimmed by 3 bases and J by 0 bases, leaving 14 bases between them. From germline, CDR1 is LGHDT and CDR2 YNNKEL (reference sequence). Here the CDR3 reads CASSHRQVLPNTGELFF. The CDR3, as DNA: TGTGCCAGCAGCCACCGACAGGTCCTGCCGAACACCGGGGAGCTGTTTTTT.

The chain carries TRBV5-1 and TRBJ2-3, with TRBD2 matching over 11 bases. The CDR3 consists of 16 residues. CDR1 is SGHRS and CDR2 is YFSETQ in the germline V gene. J lost 3 bases, V lost 4 bases, and 7 bases had no gene match. CDR3 loop: CASSPTSGGPTDTQYF. CDR3 in DNA: TGCGCCAGCAGCCCTACTAGCGGGGGTCCGACAGATACGCAGTATTTT.

The V gene is TRBV5-1, the J gene TRBJ2-6; D perhaps matches TRBD1 (6 bases). V lost 3 bases and J lost 2, with 9 bases in between. Germline lookup yields CDR1 SGHRS and CDR2 YFSETQ. The CDR3 loop spans 15 amino acids. Here the CDR3 reads CASSYRTAGANVLTF. For the CDR3, the DNA is TGCGCCAGCAGCTACCGGACAGCTGGGGCCAACGTCCTGACTTTC.

This chain uses TRBV2 with TRBJ1-1, with 12 nucleotides matching TRBD1. Germline CDR1 and CDR2: SNHLY and FYNNEI. The CDR3 length is 17 residues. Trimming cost V 11 bases and J 4 bases; bases outside gene matches: 17. CDR3 in DNA: TGTGCCTCTCAACCGGGACAGGGGGCCAGGGTGGTCACTGAAGCTTTCTTT. Its protein product is CASQPGQGARVVTEAFF.

The chain joins TRBV28 to TRBJ2-1; the D gene is possibly TRBD2 (7 bases). The CDR3 runs 14 residues. V shed 6 bases and J shed 5 bases, with 14 bases lying between them. Germline V gene sequence: CDR1 MDHEN, CDR2 SYDVKM. Here the CDR3 DNA reads TGTGCCAGCAGCCTAGGGGGGGCAAACAATGAGCAGTTCTTC. Translated, it gives CASSLGGANNEQFF.

This sequence joins TRBV5-1 and TRBJ1-4; D gene uncertain. The CDR3 length is 15 residues. The germline gives CDR1 SGHRS, CDR2 YFSETQ. With 1 base removed from V and 0 bases from J, the gap between germline ends came to 7 bases. The DNA of the CDR3 is TGCGCCAGCAGCTTGTCCGCGGCAACTAATGAAAAACTGTTTTTT. Amino acid sequence: CASSLSAATNEKLFF.

The CDR3: CAWRFTGSGYTF. In DNA, the CDR3 is TGTGCCTGGAGATTCACAGGGAGCGGCTACACCTTC. The chain has TRBV30 and TRBJ1-2; D possibly corresponds to TRBD1 (6 bases). The CDR3 extends over 12 amino acids. CDR1 GTSNPN and CDR2 SVGIG come from the germline V gene (reference sequence). Trimming took off 3 bases at V and 8 bases at J, with 13 bases between the two ends.

The gene calls are TRBV18 and TRBJ1-5; maybe TRBD1 (5 bases). The CDR3 has 14 residues. V lost 3 bases to trimming and J lost 4 bases, with 10 bases between them. The germline CDR1 and CDR2 sequences are KGHSH and LQKENI. The CDR3 is CASSPMGGNQPQHF. The CDR3 DNA reads as TGTGCCAGCTCACCCATGGGGGGGAATCAGCCCCAGCATTTT.

The chain couples TRBV23-1 to TRBJ2-7; TRBD1 aligns across 9 bases. TRBV23-1 is known as an ORF, though its function is uncertain. This CDR3 spans 14 amino acids. J was trimmed by 6 bases and V by 3 bases; bases with no gene match: 6. The CDR3 DNA follows: TGCGCCAGCAGTCATGGGACAGGGTGGCTCGAGCAGTACTTC. Translation gives CASSHGTGWLEQYF.

This clone showed up just once. The chain links TRBV5-1 to TRBJ1-2; 7 nucleotides match TRBD1. The CDR3 sequence is 13 residues long. Losses at the gene ends were 4 bases for V and 2 bases for J; bases not matched to a gene: 2. Looked up from germline, CDR1 is SGHRS and CDR2 is YFSETQ. CDR3 loop: CASSETGNYGYTF. The CDR3 nucleotides read TGCGCCAGCAGCGAGACAGGGAACTATGGCTACACCTTC.

The count of this clone is one. The gene calls are TRBV5-4 and TRBJ2-5, with 11 positions matching TRBD2. Germline CDR1 reads SGHNT; CDR2 reads YYREEE (reference sequence). CDR3 length: 14 residues. J lost 2 bases, V lost 3 bases, and 0 bases had no gene match. The CDR3 protein is CASSSSGGQETQYF. In nucleotides, the CDR3 is TGTGCCAGCAGCTCTAGCGGGGGGCAAGAGACCCAGTACTTC. The entire variable domain, with the rest obtained from reference TRBV5-4 and TRBJ2-5, is as follows: ETGVTQSPTHLIKTRGQQVTLRCSSQSGHNTVSWYQQALGQGPQFIFQYYREEENGRGNFPPRFSGLQFPNYSSELNVNALELDDSALYLCASSSSGGQETQYFGPGTRLLVL.

This clone has only one observation. The gene calls are TRBV29-1 and TRBJ2-7; 7 positions match TRBD1. The CDR3 extends over 13 amino acids. Germline assignment: CDR1 SQVTM and CDR2 ANQGSEA. The trim removed 4 bases at V and 3 bases at J, leaving 6 bases unmatched. The CDR3 loop is CSVGQGVNYEQYF. The CDR3 DNA sequence: TGCAGCGTTGGACAGGGAGTAAACTACGAGCAGTACTTC.

The chain carries TRBV7-2 and TRBJ1-2; no definite D call. Germline V CDR1 and CDR2: SGHTA, FQGNSA. V lost 1 base to trimming and J lost 6 bases, with 21 bases between them. This CDR3 is 17 amino acids long. This CDR3 is CASSLEVSGWRRHGYTF. The CDR3 DNA reads TGTGCCAGCAGCTTAGAAGTTAGCGGCTGGCGGAGGCATGGCTACACCTTC.

This sequence joins TRBV5-1 and TRBJ2-5, with 7 bases matching TRBD1. The germline gives CDR1 SGHRS, CDR2 YFSETQ. J lost 1 base, V lost 7 bases, and 7 bases had no gene match. The CDR3 loop spans 14 amino acids. The CDR3 region is CASCGWTGQETQYF. CDR3 nucleotides: TGCGCCAGCTGCGGGTGGACAGGCCAAGAGACCCAGTACTTC.

The V and J genes are TRBV5-4 and TRBJ1-2, with D possibly TRBD1 on 6 matching bases. Trimming cost V 6 bases and J 0 bases, with 15 bases left between them. CDR3 length: 15 amino acids. CDR1 and CDR2 (germline): SGHNT, YYREEE (reference sequence). The CDR3 sequence is CASTPGGLTNYGYTF. The CDR3 region has the DNA TGTGCCAGCACTCCGGGGGGCCTAACTAACTATGGCTACACCTTC.

The chain joins TRBV11-3 to TRBJ1-3, with a tentative D call TRBD1 (5 bases). Per germline, CDR1 SGHNT and CDR2 YENEEA. The CDR3 sequence is 17 residues long. Trimming removed 5 bases at V and 0 bases at J, with 17 bases between. Here the CDR3 DNA reads TGTGCCAGCAGCACAAGCCCCGGGACTGCCTCTGGAAACACCATATATTTT. Its protein product is CASSTSPGTASGNTIYF.

The J gene is TRBJ1-6, the V gene TRBV7-9, with D hard to call. From germline, CDR1 is SEHNR and CDR2 FQNEAQ (reference sequence). The CDR3 loop spans 14 amino acids. V was pared by 1 base and J by 11 bases, with 12 bases between. CDR3 loop: CASSLVINGTPLHF. The CDR3 region has the DNA TGTGCCAGCAGCTTAGTGATAAACGGGACACCCCTCCACTTT.

The chain carries TRBV7-8 and TRBJ1-5; weak D call: TRBD1 (5 bases). Deletions cut 2 bases from V and 6 bases from J, with 11 bases between. Germline assignment: CDR1 SGHVS and CDR2 FQNEAQ. The CDR3 extends over 14 amino acids. The CDR3 region has the DNA TGTGCCAGCAGCTTAAGCAGGGTTGTTCAGCCCCAGCATTTT. Translated: CASSLSRVVQPQHF.

This chain joins TRBV6-4 and TRBJ2-1; 7 nucleotides match TRBD2. Germline CDR1 reads MRHNA; CDR2 reads SNTAGT. The V gene end was trimmed by 5 bases and the J gene end by 4 bases; junction bases not matched to a gene: 11. CDR3 length equals 16 residues. CDR3: CASSPDTSALYNEQFF. Here the CDR3 DNA reads TGTGCCAGCAGTCCGGATACTAGCGCCTTATACAATGAGCAGTTCTTC.

The chain joins TRBV7-2 to TRBJ1-5; D is undetermined. The CDR3 is 14 residues long. V was clipped by 5 bases and J by 11 bases, with 19 bases between them. Per the germline V gene, CDR1 is SGHTA and CDR2 is FQGNSA. CDR3 protein: CASSPAMTPSAQHF. The CDR3 DNA reads as TGTGCCAGCAGCCCCGCCATGACACCGTCGGCCCAGCATTTT.

This rearrangement joins TRBV9 to TRBJ2-3; no definite D call. The CDR3 sequence is 16 residues long. Trimming removed 0 bases from V and 1 base from J, with 12 bases in between. Per germline, CDR1 SGDLS and CDR2 YYNGEE. The CDR3 is CASSVARRGGTDTQYF. CDR3 DNA sequence: TGTGCCAGCAGCGTAGCCCGCCGAGGCGGCACAGATACGCAGTATTTT.

The chain has TRBV9 and TRBJ2-2, with 8 bases fitting TRBD2. The CDR3 sequence is 16 residues long. Germline V gene lookup returns CDR1 SGDLS and CDR2 YYNGEE. The V gene end was trimmed by 3 bases and the J gene end by 1 base; junction bases not matched to a gene: 5. CDR3 in amino acids: CASSDPTSGNTGELFF. In DNA form, the CDR3 reads TGTGCCAGCAGCGACCCCACTAGCGGGAACACCGGGGAGCTGTTTTTT.

The chain combines TRBV19 with TRBJ1-1; no clear D gene. Trimming took off 3 bases at V and 1 base at J, with 9 bases between the two ends. Germline CDR1 reads LNHDA; CDR2 reads SQIVND (reference sequence). This CDR3 is 14 amino acids long. CDR3: CASSMKLSNTEAFF. As DNA, the CDR3 is TGTGCCAGTAGTATGAAGCTTTCGAACACTGAAGCTTTCTTT.

This clone has a single count. The chain carries TRBV7-2 and TRBJ2-1, with 8 bases lining up with TRBD2. Looked up from germline, CDR1 is SGHTA and CDR2 is FQGNSA. This CDR3 contains 14 residues. The V and J ends lost 5 bases and 7 bases, in that order; junction bases with no gene match: 7. The CDR3 loop reads CASSPAGTRNEQFF. CDR3 coding DNA: TGTGCCAGCAGCCCAGCGGGGACTAGAAATGAGCAGTTCTTC. Based on the CDR3 plus reference TRBV7-2 and TRBJ2-1, the full variable domain is GAGVSQSPSNKVTEKGKDVELRCDPISGHTALYWYRQSLGQGLEFLIYFQGNSAPDKSGLPSDRFSAERTGGSVSTLTIQRTQQEDSAVYLCASSPAGTRNEQFFGPGTRLTVL.

The chain couples TRBV7-3 to TRBJ1-6, with a weak D call TRBD1 (6 bases). The CDR3 is 15 amino acids. Deletions cut 4 bases from V and 9 bases from J, with 16 bases between. Germline CDR1 reads SGHTA; CDR2 reads FQGTGA. Here the CDR3 DNA reads TGTGCCAGCAGCTCCGGCCAGGGGCTAAGTTCACCCCTCCACTTT. Protein sequence: CASSSGQGLSSPLHF.

The J gene is TRBJ2-1, the V gene TRBV5-4; 10 positions match TRBD2. The CDR3 is 18 amino acids. Germline V gives CDR1 SGHNT, CDR2 YYREEE (reference sequence). V shed 4 bases, J shed 10 bases, and the junction held 20 bases outside the gene matches. The CDR3 loop is CASSRKGHSGGKVPEQFF. CDR3 DNA sequence: TGTGCCAGCAGCCGCAAGGGGCATAGCGGGGGGAAGGTTCCCGAGCAGTTCTTC.

The genes are TRBV5-4 and TRBJ2-5; the match to TRBD2 covers 12 bases. CDR1 SGHNT and CDR2 YYREEE come from the germline V gene (reference sequence). V trimming: 5 bases; J trimming: 5 bases; junction bases outside the gene matches: 10. The CDR3 covers 16 residues. The CDR3, as DNA: TGTGCCAGCAGTAGCCCTAGCGGGGGGGCAGGGGAGACCCAGTACTTC. The encoded protein is CASSSPSGGAGETQYF.

This chain connects TRBV7-2 to TRBJ1-5; TRBD1 might be the D (6 bases). The CDR3 runs 15 residues. The germline V and J ends were trimmed by 3 bases and 6 bases, with 15 bases remaining between them. Germline V lookup: CDR1 SGHTA, CDR2 FQGNSA. CDR3 protein: CASSLPSGGIQPQHF. DNA of the CDR3: TGTGCCAGCAGCTTGCCATCGGGGGGCATTCAGCCCCAGCATTTT.